A single sample is the source of the 22 T cell receptor beta chains below, sequenced in a study of cytomegalovirus exposure and HLA in healthy donors (TCRdb year 2017). The library came from the immunoSEQ multiplex PCR assay. The multiplex PCR relied on a mix of 60 forward primers for TCR Vbeta segments and 13 reverse primers for TCR Jbeta segments. TCRdb took this table from immuneACCESS and kept in-frame rearrangements with V and J called. Such tables lack part of the clones; where checked against another copy, unresolved V genes explain under half of the gap, and the rest is unexplained. The sample records around 170,000 clones, 75% to 90% of which are singletons. The leading ten clones occupy about 2.6% of the sample. What was sequenced was PBMCs. Source of these receptors: a woman aged 50 to 60 in good health and CMV-seropositive.

This sequence joins TRBV19 and TRBJ1-5; D not resolved. The V gene's germline CDR1 is LNHDA and CDR2 SQIVND (reference sequence). V lost 6 bases, J lost 9 bases, and 18 bases lay in between. There are 14 residues in the CDR3. CDR3 in amino acids: CASSMRERVAPQHF. DNA for the CDR3: TGTGCCAGTAGCATGCGGGAGAGGGTCGCGCCCCAGCATTTT.

The rearrangement links TRBV2 to TRBJ2-5, with 7 positions matching TRBD2. There are 15 residues in the CDR3. CDR1 and CDR2 (germline): SNHLY, FYNNEI. J gave up 5 bases and V 2 bases, and 8 bases lay outside the gene matches. In nucleotides, the CDR3 is TGTGCCAGCAGTGAAAGCGGGGTTAAGGAGGAGACCCAGTACTTC. This sequence encodes CASSESGVKEETQYF.

V gene TRBV11-1 combines with J gene TRBJ2-7; 12 nucleotides align to TRBD2. The CDR3 length is 16 residues. CDR1 and CDR2 (germline): SGHAT, FQDESV (reference sequence). V lost 5 bases to trimming and J lost 3 bases; unmatched junction nucleotides: 8. The chain's CDR3 is CASSPTLAGGYYEQYF. CDR3 sequence (DNA): TGTGCCAGCAGCCCTACCCTAGCGGGGGGGTACTACGAGCAGTACTTC. The full variable domain, its missing parts supplied by reference TRBV11-1 and TRBJ2-7, is EAEVAQSPRYKITEKSQAVAFWCDPISGHATLYWYRQILGQGPELLVQFQDESVVDDSQLPKDRFSAERLKGVDSTLKIQPAELGDSAMYLCASSPTLAGGYYEQYFGPGTRLTVT.

The chain recombines TRBV30 with TRBJ2-7; 8 nucleotides agree with TRBD1. The V gene's germline CDR1 is GTSNPN and CDR2 SVGIG (reference sequence). The CDR3 sequence is 11 residues long. Trimming removed 2 bases from V and 9 bases from J; junction bases left unmatched: 3. In DNA, the CDR3 is TGTGCCTGGAGTCCTGGGACAGGGCAGTACTTC. It codes for CAWSPGTGQYF.

The V gene is TRBV4-2, the J gene TRBJ1-1, with a weak D call TRBD1 (5 bases). This CDR3 region has 15 residues. Germline V lookup: CDR1 LGHNA, CDR2 YNFKEQ. The V end lost 0 bases, the J end lost 1 base, and 9 bases lay between the germline ends. The CDR3 protein is CASSQEGTRNTEAFF. The CDR3 DNA reads TGTGCCAGCAGCCAAGAAGGGACTAGGAACACTGAAGCTTTCTTT.

The chain has TRBV4-3 and TRBJ1-2; 7 bases fit TRBD1. The length of the CDR3 is 16 residues. Germline trimming cut 3 bases from V and 3 bases from J; bases unmatched to any gene: 10. Germline assignment: CDR1 LGHNA and CDR2 YSLEER. The CDR3 loop is CASSQTDRDIYYGYTF. The CDR3 DNA follows: TGCGCCAGCAGCCAGACAGACAGGGACATATACTATGGCTACACCTTC.

The V gene is TRBV6-4, the J gene TRBJ1-1, with D tentatively TRBD1 (5 bases). V dropped 6 bases and J dropped 1 base, with 12 bases sitting between them. The length of the CDR3 is 14 residues. Germline V CDR1 and CDR2: MRHNA, SNTAGT. CDR3 sequence reads: CASREGGENTEAFF. CDR3 sequence (DNA): TGTGCCAGCAGGGAGGGAGGGGAGAACACTGAAGCTTTCTTT.

The chain combines TRBV5-1 with TRBJ2-5; 7 positions agree with TRBD2. The CDR3 consists of 15 residues. From germline, CDR1 is SGHRS and CDR2 YFSETQ. With 3 bases clipped from V and 2 bases from J, the junction kept 7 bases outside the gene matches. CDR3 DNA: TGCGCCAGCAGCTGGAACCTAGCGGATCAAGAGACCCAGTACTTC. It translates to CASSWNLADQETQYF.

The chain couples TRBV9 to TRBJ2-2, with 7 bases matching TRBD1. Trimming cost V 4 bases and J 4 bases; bases outside gene matches: 10. The CDR3 is 16 amino acids. Germline V gives CDR1 SGDLS, CDR2 YYNGEE. The CDR3 loop reads CASSTTTGKSTGELFF. The CDR3 DNA follows: TGTGCCAGCAGCACCACGACAGGGAAGTCCACCGGGGAGCTGTTTTTT. Combining the CDR3 with reference TRBV9 and TRBJ2-2 gives the whole variable domain DSGVTQTPKHLITATGQRVTLRCSPRSGDLSVYWYQQSLDQGLQFLIQYYNGEERAKGNILERFSAQQFPDLHSELNLSSLELGDSALYFCASSTTTGKSTGELFFGEGSRLTVL.

The rearrangement links TRBV6-5 to TRBJ2-7, with 10 bases aligning to TRBD1. Per germline, CDR1 MNHEY and CDR2 SVGAGI. This CDR3 region has 15 residues. The V and J ends lost 4 bases and 3 bases, in that order; junction bases with no gene match: 6. The CDR3, as DNA: TGTGCCAGCAGTTTCCGGGACAGGGGTCTCTACGAGCAGTACTTC. As protein: CASSFRDRGLYEQYF.

This chain uses TRBV18 with TRBJ2-4; possible D gene TRBD2, 6 bases. V lost 6 bases to trimming and J lost 0 bases, with 15 bases between them. This CDR3 comprises 16 residues. The germline V gene has CDR1 KGHSH and CDR2 LQKENI. The CDR3 sequence: CASSPGVPLAKNIQYF. The CDR3 bases are TGTGCCAGCTCCCCGGGGGTCCCCCTAGCCAAAAACATTCAGTACTTC. The variable domain in full, with the rest retrieved from reference TRBV18 and TRBJ2-4, is NAGVMQNPRHLVRRRGQEARLRCSPMKGHSHVYWYRQLPEEGLKFMVYLQKENIIDESGMPKERFSAEFPKEGPSILRIQQVVRGDSAAYFCASSPGVPLAKNIQYFGAGTRLSVL.

V usage is TRBV7-8 and J usage is TRBJ2-7; 9 bases are a match to TRBD2. J was trimmed by 5 bases and V by 5 bases; bases with no gene match: 10. The CDR3 spans 15 residues. Germline values: CDR1 SGHVS, CDR2 FQNEAQ. The CDR3, as DNA: TGTGCCAGCAGCCAACGAACCGGGACTAGCAACGAGCAGTACTTC. Residues: CASSQRTGTSNEQYF. The variable domain in full, completed from reference TRBV7-8 and TRBJ2-7, reads GAGVSQSPRYKVAKRGQDVALRCDPISGHVSLFWYQQALGQGPEFLTYFQNEAQLDKSGLPSDRFFAERPEGSVSTLKIQRTQQEDSAVYLCASSQRTGTSNEQYFGPGTRLTVT.

This chain joins TRBV5-4 and TRBJ2-7; 11 bases fit TRBD2. Germline values: CDR1 SGHNT, CDR2 YYREEE (reference sequence). CDR3 length: 13 amino acids. V trimming: 4 bases; J trimming: 7 bases; junction bases outside the gene matches: 4. The chain's CDR3 is CASSVRLAGEQYF. The CDR3 nucleotides read TGTGCCAGCAGCGTACGACTAGCGGGGGAGCAGTACTTC. Full variable domain (missing parts from reference TRBV5-4 and TRBJ2-7): ETGVTQSPTHLIKTRGQQVTLRCSSQSGHNTVSWYQQALGQGPQFIFQYYREEENGRGNFPPRFSGLQFPNYSSELNVNALELDDSALYLCASSVRLAGEQYFGPGTRLTVT.

This chain uses TRBV27 with TRBJ1-2; D possibly corresponds to TRBD1 (5 bases). The V end lost 3 bases, the J end lost 0 bases, and 20 bases lay between the germline ends. There are 18 residues in the CDR3. Looked up from germline, CDR1 is MNHEY and CDR2 is SMNVEV (reference sequence). In DNA form, the CDR3 reads TGTGCCAGCAGTTTTTGGGCTCAGGGATTAGGGGCTAACTATGGCTACACCTTC. Translation gives CASSFWAQGLGANYGYTF.

The V call is TRBV11-2, the J call TRBJ2-7; 10 bases align to TRBD2. Germline V lookup: CDR1 SGHAT, CDR2 FQNNGV. The CDR3 consists of 15 residues. J gave up 2 bases and V 4 bases, and 5 bases lay outside the gene matches. In nucleotides, the CDR3 is TGTGCCAGCAGCTCGAGCGGGGGGGCAACCTACGAGCAGTACTTC. Translating gives CASSSSGGATYEQYF.

The chain links TRBV11-3 to TRBJ2-2; 11 positions agree with TRBD1. Unmatched junction bases numbered 9, after V lost 5 bases and J lost 4 bases. The CDR3 contains 17 residues. In germline, CDR1 is SGHNT, CDR2 YENEEA. The CDR3 loop is CASSRRTGGVGTGELFF. CDR3 nucleotides: TGTGCCAGCAGCCGTAGGACAGGGGGCGTCGGCACCGGGGAGCTGTTTTTT.

In nucleotides, the CDR3 is TGCGCCAGCAGCCAAGCACAGGGTGCCTTCTACGAGCAGTACTTC. It translates to CASSQAQGAFYEQYF. V is TRBV4-3 and J is TRBJ2-5, with D tentatively TRBD1 (6 bases). The DNA matches TRBJ2-7 better at its end, which makes the J call doubtful. In germline, CDR1 is LGHNA, CDR2 YSLEER. The CDR3 is 15 amino acids.

V and J are TRBV6-5 and TRBJ1-2; D might be TRBD1 (5 bases). CDR1 and CDR2 (germline): MNHEY, SVGAGI. The germline V and J ends were trimmed by 5 bases and 0 bases, with 13 bases remaining between them. The CDR3 has 15 amino acids. The CDR3 nucleotides read TGTGCCAGCAGTACCCCCCAGGGATCTAACTATGGCTACACCTTC. This sequence encodes CASSTPQGSNYGYTF.

The V call is TRBV6-5, the J call TRBJ1-5; no definite D call. Trimming pared 5 bases from V and 2 bases from J, leaving 10 bases between. Germline V gives CDR1 MNHEY, CDR2 SVGAGI. This CDR3 spans 14 amino acids. CDR3 coding DNA: TGTGCCAGCAGTAGATGGTCGGGCAATCAGCCCCAGCATTTT. Translating gives CASSRWSGNQPQHF.

This clone was observed a single time. V usage is TRBV15 and J usage is TRBJ1-1; D is unresolved. This CDR3 is built from 14 residues. V gave up 4 bases and J gave up 4 bases, with 13 bases separating them. Germline values: CDR1 LNHNV, CDR2 YYDKDF (reference sequence). The CDR3, as DNA: TGTGCCACCAGCAATCCCGGGAGGGCCACTGAAGCTTTCTTT. It specifies CATSNPGRATEAFF.

The J gene is TRBJ2-7, the V gene TRBV19, with 9 bases matching TRBD1. V gave up 8 bases and J gave up 2 bases; unmatched junction bases: 7. The CDR3 is 14 amino acids. Germline V lookup: CDR1 LNHDA, CDR2 SQIVND (reference sequence). CDR3 in amino acids: CASHDTGGPYEQYF. CDR3 nucleotides: TGTGCCAGTCATGACACAGGGGGCCCCTACGAGCAGTACTTC.

This chain links TRBV28 with TRBJ2-7, with 7 bases that match TRBD2. J lost 0 bases, V lost 5 bases, and 13 bases had no gene match. Per germline, CDR1 MDHEN and CDR2 SYDVKM. The CDR3 is 17 residues long. The DNA for the CDR3 is TGTGCCAGCAGTCCAAGCCCCGGGCGGGGGTTCTCCTACGAGCAGTACTTC. This translates into CASSPSPGRGFSYEQYF.